The TCR beta chain under discussion was sequenced for a study of cytomegalovirus exposure and HLA in healthy donors (dated by TCRdb to the late 2010s). Context from the whole study: An earlier analysis of approximately 600 of the donors reported about 250 Gb of sequence data and about 100 million unique TCR beta sequences from some 180 million T cells. An early release covering roughly 640 HLA-typed donors comprised about 300 gigabases of sequencing data and about 90 million unique TCR sequences. Of the 300 to 500 genotyped donors, roughly 80% were placed in the genetic ancestry cluster associated with self-reported Caucasian donors. The study aimed to test whether cataloging public T cell receptors could reveal signatures of past pathogen exposure. The T cell repertoires of 666 subjects were profiled by immunosequencing and related to cytomegalovirus serostatus. A separate validation cohort of approximately 120 different subjects was used in addition to the approximately 700-subject first cohort. The study combined high-throughput TCR immunosequencing, statistical association of individual TCRs with disease status, and machine learning to predict cytomegalovirus infection status. A later analysis re-analyzed previously published TCR beta repertoires from roughly 600 donors and added high-resolution HLA genotyping to study TCR occurrence patterns. In the later analysis, no new phenotypic data were used to find candidate immune exposures; instead, reliance was placed on TCR beta sequences and their occurrence across donors. An earlier analysis of nearly 600 of the donors applied high-throughput TCR beta sequencing to assess whether each TCR beta V gene segment acted as functional or pseudogenic. Donor age, sex, ethnicity and CMV serostatus were collected together with the repertoire data. A later genetic analysis took genome-wide SNP genotypes for about 65% of the 666 donors and used that subset as a discovery cohort. All discovery cohort repertoires had been generated using a single sequencing platform. Both class I and class II loci were covered by HLA typing, at four-digit resolution. Typing coverage varied by locus: roughly 629-640 donors for A, B, C, DRB1 and DQB1; roughly 520 for DQA1; over 600 for DPA1; roughly 450 for DPB1. Because of strong linkage in the cohort, roughly five DR-DQ haplotypes were treated as single units for association and clustering. On average, roughly 240,000 unique TCR beta nucleotide sequences were sequenced per donor among 398 genotyped donors of the cohort, with 15% to 20% of those sequences being non-productive. What the authors observed across the whole study: In a later analysis, the rate of TCR association differed among HLA loci, with DRB1 alleles having the most associated TCRs and HLA-C alleles having the fewest. Correlated functional status among segregating V segments might be attributable to linkage disequilibrium, but an unknown experimental factor could not be ruled out. For the cohort, immune exposure information was limited to CMV serostatus. In a later analysis, several top co-occurrence clusters were reported to appear linked to parvovirus B19, influenza, CMV and Epstein-Barr virus. While some public TCRs were present in many individuals, most TCR sequences turned up only very rarely across donors. A further reported finding was that TCR beta sequences accurately predicted the HLA-A and HLA-B alleles for most subjects in the first cohort. Because some donors lacked HLA typing at each locus, the association tests relied only on the typed subset. The authors suggested that the approach could potentially be extended to other disease states and immunological phenotypes. A few of the identified cytomegalovirus-associated TCR beta chains were confirmed in vitro to be specific for cytomegalovirus antigens. Compared with the 666-donor mean, donors in an Asian-associated ancestry cluster had fewer N-insertions in productive TCRs, according to a later genetic analysis. Cytomegalovirus status was reported to be diagnosed by the classifier with high specificity and sensitivity in both the original and validation cohorts. Because counts were too low, some 17 rarely observed V segments, including chromosome 9 orphons, were left out of the earlier analysis of 587 of the donors. A group of highly shared sequence variants was considered likely to be a technical artifact of the sequencing pipeline. V-gene and J-gene trimming of TCR beta chains was associated with a missense DCLRE1C variant in a later genetic analysis, and the association was replicated in an independent cohort. Roughly uniform sequencing depth across donors was assumed in presence/absence analyses, although this assumption may not hold. Broadly in line with IMGT annotations, most TCR beta V segments showed up in productive rearrangements about 87% or about 30% of the time in an earlier analysis of around 600 of the donors. In the study, some 160 TCR beta chains were listed as associated with cytomegalovirus. According to a later analysis, most CMV-associated TCR beta chains appeared to be HLA-restricted, and the HLA associations seemed to be driven largely by CMV exposure. When HLA alleles, especially DR and DQ, strongly co-occurred, TCR associations were difficult to assign to individual alleles. In this cohort, only TCR beta chains were sequenced, and detectable features were limited by the absence of alpha or paired-chain data. In a later analysis, around 17,000 TCR beta sequences were associated with specific HLA alleles at a false discovery rate of 0.05. Compared with equally common non-associated chains, HLA-associated TCR beta chains in a later analysis were more clonally expanded and had lower generation probabilities. Some IMGT-functional V segments, including TRBV6-2 and TRBV6-3, could not be distinguished by the 87-base-pair reads and were therefore excluded.

In total, 630 or so healthy bone marrow donors made up the cohort. At the time of sampling, every cohort member was nominally healthy, though immune exposures that went unrecorded were likely present. The donor tested CMV seropositive and was one of the 289 seropositive cohort members. Each donor provided a peripheral blood sample, and peripheral blood mononuclear cells were used for TCR beta sequencing. The Qiagen DNeasy Blood Extraction Kit was used to extract genomic DNA from the blood cell samples. The CDR3 goes from the cysteine to the phenylalanine over 14 residues. The kept DNA is CDR3 alone, 42 bases in frame from the first base. Relative to germline, V is missing 4 bases and J is missing 4 bases, with 4 bases of the junction outside any gene match. The germline V gene specifies MNHNS as CDR1 and SASEGT as CDR2. Remarks on this clone: There is no known antigen for this receptor. No much larger clone exists at a distance of one base, and base qualities are not known.

The library was generated by the immunoSEQ multiplex PCR assay. For the multiplex PCR, a mixture combining 60 forward primers for TCR Vbeta segments and 13 reverse primers for TCR Jbeta segments was used. Amplification of the CDR3 region of rearranged TCR beta genes was performed with a multiplex PCR assay on genomic DNA. The amplified TCR beta libraries were sequenced on the Illumina HiSeq System as 87-base-pair reads. The study's processing was this. A later analysis tallied roughly 76 million unique TCR beta chains across the 700 or so repertoires, and roughly 11 million of those chains were shared by two or more donors. Raw reads were error-corrected and collapsed into unique sequences by a nearest-neighbor algorithm in which closely related sequences were merged to remove PCR and sequencing errors. To assign V, D and J gene segments, CDR3 sequences were aligned to IMGT reference sequences. Each retained sequence needed at least a six-nucleotide match to both a V gene segment and a J gene segment. Rearrangements were classified as productive when the CDR3 lacked stop codons and remained in frame with V and J, and all other rearrangements were classified as non-productive. Following IMGT convention, CDR3 was defined as the stretch from the second conserved V-encoded cysteine to the conserved J-encoded phenylalanine. The earlier analysis of about 610 of the donors excluded sequences that lacked an unambiguous match to a single V gene segment. An earlier analysis of 500 to 700 of the donors classified V segments as functional when productive rearrangements were above 56.7% and as segregating when the standard deviation between donors was above 5%. A statistical classification framework was built to diagnose cytomegalovirus status from the catalog of TCR beta chain sequences. V and J gene assignment, in a later analysis, came from comparing TCR nucleotide sequences with IMGT/GENE-DB human TR gene sequences. In a later analysis, CDR3 sequences and most-parsimonious VDJ recombination scenarios were assigned using the TCRdist pipeline. A later analysis defined each TCR beta chain by its CDR3 amino acid sequence plus V-gene family, and excluded reads lacking a unique V-gene family. A later analysis removed roughly 590 highly shared, low-generation-probability nucleotide sequences to deal with suspected cross-contamination and a sequencing artifact. In a later analysis, a clonal expansion index for each public chain was calculated from normalized within-repertoire ranks of inferred template counts. In a later analysis, generation probabilities were computed using a VDJ recombination model fitted to out-of-frame rearrangements, and the results were checked against IGoR. In a later analysis, hypergeometric tests were used to score TCR-TCR, TCR-HLA and TCR-CMV co-occurrence, with a repertoire-size bias correction applied to TCR pairs. To estimate false discovery rates, a later analysis permuted the HLA or CMV assignments 20 times. In a later analysis, co-occurring TCRs were grouped with DBSCAN, and TCRdist sequence similarity was added when clustering was performed within HLA-allele-positive subsets. Co-occurrence clustering excluded repertoires with fewer than 30,000 or more than 120,000 public chains, plus five with anomalous nucleotide sharing. TCRdb retrieved this table from immuneACCESS and kept in-frame rearrangements only. Not all clones are present; in checked studies, unresolved V genes account for under half, and no reason is known for the remainder. V, J and clone size derive from that table, while D and trimming were established from the DNA sequence. The sample yields 150,000 to 200,000 clones; approximately 80% were counted once. More than 5.5% of the sample belongs to the ten largest clones.

Sequenced: PBMCs. The sequence was obtained from a man aged 25 to 45 in good health and CMV-seropositive. The chain uses TRBV6-1 and TRBJ1-3; 7 middle bases align to TRBD1. The CDR3 loop reads CASSGDRAGNTIYF. In nucleotides, the sequence is TGTGCCAGCAGTGGAGACAGGGCCGGAAACACCATATATTTT.